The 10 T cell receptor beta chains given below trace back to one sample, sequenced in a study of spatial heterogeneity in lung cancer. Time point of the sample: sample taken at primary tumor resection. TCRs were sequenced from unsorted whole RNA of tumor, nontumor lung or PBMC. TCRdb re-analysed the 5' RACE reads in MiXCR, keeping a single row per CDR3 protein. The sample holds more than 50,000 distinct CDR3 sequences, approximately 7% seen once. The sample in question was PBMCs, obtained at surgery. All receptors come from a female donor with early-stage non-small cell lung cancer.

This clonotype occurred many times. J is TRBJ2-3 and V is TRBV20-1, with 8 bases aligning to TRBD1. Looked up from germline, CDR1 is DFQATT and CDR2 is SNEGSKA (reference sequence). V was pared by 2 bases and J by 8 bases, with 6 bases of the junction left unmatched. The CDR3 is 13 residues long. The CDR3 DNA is TGCAGTGCTAGACCAAACAGGGGGGTTACGCAGTATTTT. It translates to CSARPNRGVTQYF.

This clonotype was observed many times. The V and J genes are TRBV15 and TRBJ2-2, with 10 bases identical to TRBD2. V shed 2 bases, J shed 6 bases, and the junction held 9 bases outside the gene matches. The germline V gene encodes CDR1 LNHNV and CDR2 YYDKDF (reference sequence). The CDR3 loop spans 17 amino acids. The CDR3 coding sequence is TGTGCCACCAGCAGAATTCGGACTAGCGGCAAGGCCGGGGAGCTGTTTTTT. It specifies CATSRIRTSGKAGELFF.

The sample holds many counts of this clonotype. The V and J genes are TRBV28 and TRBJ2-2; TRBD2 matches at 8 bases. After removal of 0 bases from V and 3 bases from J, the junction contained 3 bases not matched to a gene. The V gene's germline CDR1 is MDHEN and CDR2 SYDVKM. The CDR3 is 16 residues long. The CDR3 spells CASSLWGAGDTGELFF. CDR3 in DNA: TGTGCCAGCAGTTTATGGGGAGCGGGGGACACCGGGGAGCTGTTTTTT.

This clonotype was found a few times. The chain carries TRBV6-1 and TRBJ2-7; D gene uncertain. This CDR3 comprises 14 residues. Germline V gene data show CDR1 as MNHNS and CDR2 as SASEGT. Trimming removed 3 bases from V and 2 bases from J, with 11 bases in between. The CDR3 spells CASSDPDGTYEQYF. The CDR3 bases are TGTGCCAGCAGTGACCCGGACGGTACCTACGAGCAGTACTTC.

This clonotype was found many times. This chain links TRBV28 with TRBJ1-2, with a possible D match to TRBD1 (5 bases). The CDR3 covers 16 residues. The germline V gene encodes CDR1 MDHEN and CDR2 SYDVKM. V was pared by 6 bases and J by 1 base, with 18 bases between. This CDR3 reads CASRFDQGEFNYGYTF. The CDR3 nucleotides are TGTGCCAGCAGATTTGACCAGGGAGAGTTTAACTATGGCTACACCTTC.

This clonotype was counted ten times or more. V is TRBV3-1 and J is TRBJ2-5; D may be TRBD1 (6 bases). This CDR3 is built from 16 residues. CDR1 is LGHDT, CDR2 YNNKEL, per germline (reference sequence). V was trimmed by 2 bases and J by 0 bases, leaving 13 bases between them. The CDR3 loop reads CASSQFRDKYQETQYF. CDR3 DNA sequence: TGTGCCAGCAGCCAATTCCGGGACAAGTACCAAGAGACCCAGTACTTC.

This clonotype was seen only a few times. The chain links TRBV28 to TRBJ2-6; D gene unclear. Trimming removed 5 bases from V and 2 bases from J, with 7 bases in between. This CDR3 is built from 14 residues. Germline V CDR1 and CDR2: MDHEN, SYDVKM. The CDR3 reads CASSMYTGANVLTF. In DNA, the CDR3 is TGTGCCAGCAGTATGTATACTGGGGCCAACGTCCTGACTTTC.

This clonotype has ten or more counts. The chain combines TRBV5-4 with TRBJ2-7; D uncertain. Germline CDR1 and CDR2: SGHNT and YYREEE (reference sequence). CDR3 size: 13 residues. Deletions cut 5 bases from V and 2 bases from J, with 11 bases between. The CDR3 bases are TGTGCCAGCAGTTCGGGCCCTACCTACGAGCAGTACTTC. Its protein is CASSSGPTYEQYF. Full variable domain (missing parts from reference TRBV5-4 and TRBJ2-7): ETGVTQSPTHLIKTRGQQVTLRCSSQSGHNTVSWYQQALGQGPQFIFQYYREEENGRGNFPPRFSGLQFPNYSSELNVNALELDDSALYLCASSSGPTYEQYFGPGTRLTVT.

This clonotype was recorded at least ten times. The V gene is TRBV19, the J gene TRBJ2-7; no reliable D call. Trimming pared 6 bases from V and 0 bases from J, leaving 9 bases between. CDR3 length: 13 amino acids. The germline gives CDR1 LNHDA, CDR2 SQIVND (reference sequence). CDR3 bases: TGTGCCAGTAGGCCGGCACCCTCCTACGAGCAGTACTTC. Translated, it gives CASRPAPSYEQYF. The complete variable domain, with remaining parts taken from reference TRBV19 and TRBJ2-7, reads DGGITQSPKYLFRKEGQNVTLSCEQNLNHDAMYWYRQDPGQGLRLIYYSQIVNDFQKGDIAEGYSVSREKKESFPLTVTSAQKNPTAFYLCASRPAPSYEQYFGPGTRLTVT.

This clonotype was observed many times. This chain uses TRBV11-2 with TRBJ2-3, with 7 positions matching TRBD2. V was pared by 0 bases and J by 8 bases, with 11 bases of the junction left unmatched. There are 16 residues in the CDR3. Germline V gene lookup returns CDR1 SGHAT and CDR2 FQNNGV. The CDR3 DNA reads TGTGCCAGCAGCTTAGATATTCCCCCGGGCGGGGGTACGCAGTATTTT. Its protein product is CASSLDIPPGGGTQYF. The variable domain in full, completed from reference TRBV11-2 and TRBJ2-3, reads EAGVAQSPRYKIIEKRQSVAFWCNPISGHATLYWYQQILGQGPKLLIQFQNNGVVDDSQLPKDRFSAERLKGVDSTLKIQPAKLEDSAVYLCASSLDIPPGGGTQYFGPGTRLTVL.